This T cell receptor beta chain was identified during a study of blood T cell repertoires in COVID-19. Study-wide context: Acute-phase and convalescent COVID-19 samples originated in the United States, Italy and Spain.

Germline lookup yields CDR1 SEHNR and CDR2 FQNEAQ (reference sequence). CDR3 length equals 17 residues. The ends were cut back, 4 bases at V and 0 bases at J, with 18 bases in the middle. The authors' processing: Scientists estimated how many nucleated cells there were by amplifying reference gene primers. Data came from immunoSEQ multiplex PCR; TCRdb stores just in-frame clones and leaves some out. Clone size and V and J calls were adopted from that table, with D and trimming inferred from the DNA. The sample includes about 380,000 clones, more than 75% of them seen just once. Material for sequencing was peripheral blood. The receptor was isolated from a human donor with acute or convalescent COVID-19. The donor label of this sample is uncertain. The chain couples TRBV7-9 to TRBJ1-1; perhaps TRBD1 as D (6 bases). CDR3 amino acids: CASSSSTQDSLNTEAFF. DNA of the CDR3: TGTGCCAGCAGCTCATCAACCCAGGACAGTTTGAACACTGAAGCTTTCTTT.